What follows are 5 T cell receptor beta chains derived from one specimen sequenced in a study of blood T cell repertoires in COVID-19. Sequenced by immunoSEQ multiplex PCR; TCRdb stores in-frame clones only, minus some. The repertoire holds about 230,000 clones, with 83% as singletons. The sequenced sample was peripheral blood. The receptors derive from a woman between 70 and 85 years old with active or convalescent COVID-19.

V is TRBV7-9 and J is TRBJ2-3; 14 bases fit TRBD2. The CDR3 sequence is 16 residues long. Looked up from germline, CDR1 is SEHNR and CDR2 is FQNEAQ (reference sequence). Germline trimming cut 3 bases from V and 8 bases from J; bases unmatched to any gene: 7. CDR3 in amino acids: CASSLGTSGGIGTQYF. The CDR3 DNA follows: TGTGCCAGCAGCTTGGGGACTAGCGGGGGAATAGGTACGCAGTATTTT.

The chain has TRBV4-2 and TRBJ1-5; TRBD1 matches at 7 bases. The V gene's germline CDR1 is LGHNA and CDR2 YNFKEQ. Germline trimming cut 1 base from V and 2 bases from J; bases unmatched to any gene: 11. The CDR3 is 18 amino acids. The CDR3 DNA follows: TGTGCCAGCAGCCAAGGGCCCTCAGGGGGAAGGGGCAATCAGCCCCAGCATTTT. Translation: CASSQGPSGGRGNQPQHF.

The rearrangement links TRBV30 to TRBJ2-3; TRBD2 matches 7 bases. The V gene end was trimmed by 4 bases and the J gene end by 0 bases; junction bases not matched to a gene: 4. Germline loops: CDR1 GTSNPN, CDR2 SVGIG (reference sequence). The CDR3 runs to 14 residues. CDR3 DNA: TGTGCCTGGAATCCAGCGGGGAGCACAGATACGCAGTATTTT. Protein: CAWNPAGSTDTQYF.

The chain's CDR3 is CASTGVGLQEQYF. In DNA, the CDR3 is TGTGCCAGCACCGGGGTAGGACTACAGGAGCAGTACTTC. V is TRBV6-5 and J is TRBJ2-7; tentatively, D is TRBD2 (6 bases). Trimming took off 7 bases at V and 7 bases at J, with 17 bases between the two ends. CDR1 is MNHEY, CDR2 SVGAGI, per germline. The CDR3 loop spans 13 amino acids.

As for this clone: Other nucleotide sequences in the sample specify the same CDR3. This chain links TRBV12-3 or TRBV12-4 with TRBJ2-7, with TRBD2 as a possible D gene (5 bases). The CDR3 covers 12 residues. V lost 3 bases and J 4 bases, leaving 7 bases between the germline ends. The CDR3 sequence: CASSFSVYEQYF. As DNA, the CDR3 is TGTGCCAGCAGTTTTAGCGTTTACGAGCAGTACTTC.